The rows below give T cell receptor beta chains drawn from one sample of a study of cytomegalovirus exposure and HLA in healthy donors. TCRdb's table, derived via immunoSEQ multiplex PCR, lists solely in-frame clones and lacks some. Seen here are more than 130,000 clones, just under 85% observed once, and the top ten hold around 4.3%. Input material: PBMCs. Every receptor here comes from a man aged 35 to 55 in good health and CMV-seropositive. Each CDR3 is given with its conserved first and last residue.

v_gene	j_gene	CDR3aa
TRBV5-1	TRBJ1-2	CASSPYGDMRGYTF
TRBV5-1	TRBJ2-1	CASSLTGLGYNEQFF
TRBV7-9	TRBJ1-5	CASSSGQGREPQHF
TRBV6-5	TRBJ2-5	CASSYSGAQETQYF
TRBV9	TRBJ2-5	CASSWTGEETQYF
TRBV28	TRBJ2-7	CASSSKPTTAGDLEQYF
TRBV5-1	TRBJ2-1	CASSGPRGGGAGNEQFF
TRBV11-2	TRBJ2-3	CASSLVASGGLDTQYF
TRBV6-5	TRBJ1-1	CASSYTENTEAFF
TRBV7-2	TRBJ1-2	CASSPTQGAAGYTF
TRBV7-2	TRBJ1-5	CASSSWGGAGQPQHF
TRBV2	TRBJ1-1	CASSEGRGSATEAFF
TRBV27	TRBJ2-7	CASSLTGTGALQYF
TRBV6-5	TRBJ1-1	CASSYSWGLNTEAFF
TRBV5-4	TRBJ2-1	CASSLMAGGYHEQFF
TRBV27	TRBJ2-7	CASSPIDFLTYEQYF
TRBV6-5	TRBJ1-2	CASSYHGGGNYGYTF
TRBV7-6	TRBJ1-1	CASSLERGDTEAFF
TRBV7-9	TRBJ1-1	CASSRPYAGGTEAFF
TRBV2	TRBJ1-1	CASRAPTGSGTEAFF
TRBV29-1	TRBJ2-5	CSVTRDRVGETQYF
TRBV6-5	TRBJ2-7	CASSYSSGGAGEQYF
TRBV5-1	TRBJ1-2	CASSETVGVYTF
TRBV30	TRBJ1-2	CACSGTIKSYTF
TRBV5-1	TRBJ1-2	CASSLGGSNFGYTF
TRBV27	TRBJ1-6	CASSLSQTGPKSSPLHF
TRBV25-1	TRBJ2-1	CASSRTRSPYNEQFF
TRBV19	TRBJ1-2	CASSMEGTGYTF
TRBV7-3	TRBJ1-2	CASSTGVGYGYTF
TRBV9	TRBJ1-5	CASSPGGWSNQPQHF
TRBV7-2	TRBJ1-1	CASSVWGGIGTEAFF
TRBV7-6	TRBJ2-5	CASSLRLVVETQYF
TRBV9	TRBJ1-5	CASSVDGAGNQPQHF
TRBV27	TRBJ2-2	CASSLRLVGELFF
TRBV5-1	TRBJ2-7	CASSSGGYYEQYF